The rows below give T cell receptor beta chains drawn from one sample of a study of blood T cell repertoires in COVID-19. The data were produced by immunoSEQ multiplex PCR, yet TCRdb's version contains in-frame clones alone and is incomplete. The repertoire holds about 65,000 clones, with under 95% as singletons. The specimen was peripheral blood. The receptors originated from a man aged 60 to 75 with acute or convalescent COVID-19. Each CDR3 is given with its conserved first and last residue. Fields, in order: clone size, J gene, D gene, V gene, CDR3 protein, CDR3 DNA. The D gene is left open where the match is weak. Rows may omit the clone size; those that give it use once, few, many or a size class.

NA,TRBJ2-7,NA,TRBV19,CASSIQASYEQYF,TGTGCCAGTAGTATTCAGGCCTCCTACGAGCAGTACTTC
once,TRBJ2-2,TRBD1,TRBV19,CASKRDRGRLNTGELFF,TGTGCCAGTAAAAGAGACAGGGGGCGTCTTAACACCGGGGAGCTGTTTTTT
NA,TRBJ1-4,NA,TRBV5-4,CASSPGVTNEKLFF,TGTGCCAGCAGCCCAGGGGTAACTAATGAAAAACTGTTTTTT
NA,TRBJ1-1,NA,TRBV7-3,CASSLVAGGEAFF,TGTGCCAGCAGCTTAGTGGCGGGAGGTGAAGCTTTCTTT
NA,TRBJ2-7,NA,TRBV5-4,CASSGGSYEQYF,TGTGCCAGCAGCGGAGGGTCCTACGAGCAGTACTTC
once,TRBJ1-4,TRBD1,TRBV11-2,CASSVGTGNEKLFF,TGTGCCAGCAGCGTCGGGACAGGGAATGAAAAACTGTTTTTT
NA,TRBJ2-7,TRBD1,TRBV6-5,CASSGQGAAREQYF,TGTGCCAGCTCGGGACAGGGGGCGGCTCGCGAGCAGTACTTC
once,TRBJ1-1,NA,TRBV6-5,CASSFHRVNTEAFF,TGTGCCAGCAGTTTCCACAGGGTGAACACTGAAGCTTTCTTT
NA,TRBJ1-5,NA,TRBV19,CASSILSGGRDQPQHF,TGTGCCAGTAGTATCCTTTCGGGGGGCCGGGATCAGCCCCAGCATTTT
NA,TRBJ2-4,NA,TRBV27,CASSFQGAKNIQYF,TGTGCCAGCAGTTTCCAGGGGGCCAAAAACATTCAGTACTTC
NA,TRBJ2-3,TRBD1,TRBV6-5,CASSWNRGQDTQYF,TGTGCCAGCAGTTGGAACCGGGGACAGGATACGCAGTATTTT
few,TRBJ1-2,TRBD1,TRBV7-9,CASSSSRDSYYGYTF,TGTGCCAGCAGCTCGTCGCGGGACAGCTATTATGGCTACACCTTC
NA,TRBJ2-2,NA,TRBV7-6,CASRGNRDTNTGELFF,TGTGCCAGCAGGGGAAACAGGGATACGAACACCGGGGAGCTGTTTTTT
few,TRBJ1-3,TRBD1,TRBV7-6,CASRLGTGDSGNTIYF,TGTGCCAGCAGACTAGGCACAGGGGACTCTGGAAACACCATATATTTT
once,TRBJ2-3,NA,TRBV19,CASSMALATADTQYF,TGTGCCAGTAGTATGGCGCTAGCAACGGCAGATACGCAGTATTTT
NA,TRBJ2-2,TRBD2,TRBV7-9,CATPREGNTGELFF,TGTGCCACCCCTCGGGAGGGAAACACCGGGGAGCTGTTTTTT
NA,TRBJ1-4,NA,TRBV19,CAVGLISTNEKLFF,TGTGCCGTGGGGCTCATTTCAACTAATGAAAAACTGTTTTTT
NA,TRBJ1-1,TRBD1,TRBV6-6,CATRGQGRAFF,TGTGCCACCAGAGGACAGGGGCGAGCTTTCTTT
NA,TRBJ2-2,TRBD1,TRBV30,CAWSVFLGTGPANTGELFF,TGTGCCTGGAGTGTTTTCTTAGGGACAGGACCTGCGAACACCGGGGAGCTGTTTTTT
NA,TRBJ1-1,TRBD1,TRBV19,CASKRSGDRVNTEAFF,TGTGCCAGTAAACGGTCTGGGGACAGGGTGAACACTGAAGCTTTCTTT
NA,TRBJ1-1,TRBD1,TRBV7-2,CASSLVGQSYTEAFF,TGTGCCAGCAGCTTAGTGGGACAGTCCTACACTGAAGCTTTCTTT
NA,TRBJ2-5,NA,TRBV15,CATSSSDFQETQYF,TGTGCCACCAGCAGCAGCGATTTCCAAGAGACCCAGTACTTC
NA,TRBJ1-1,NA,TRBV2,CASIDSMNTEAFF,TGTGCCAGCATAGACAGTATGAACACTGAAGCTTTCTTT
NA,TRBJ2-3,TRBD1,TRBV5-4,CASSLAGQGITDTQYF,TGTGCCAGCAGCTTGGCGGGACAGGGAATCACAGATACGCAGTATTTT
NA,TRBJ1-4,TRBD1,TRBV6-6,CASSHGQGELFF,TGTGCCAGCAGTCATGGACAGGGAGAACTGTTTTTT
NA,TRBJ1-1,NA,TRBV6-1,CASSEPGRMNTEAFF,TGTGCCAGCAGTGAGCCAGGCCGTATGAACACTGAAGCTTTCTTT
NA,TRBJ1-1,TRBD1,TRBV6-4,CASSDPGQGPTEAFF,TGTGCCAGCAGTGACCCGGGACAGGGACCCACTGAAGCTTTCTTT
few,TRBJ1-3,TRBD1,TRBV6-4,CASSDSQGRRTGNSGNTIYF,TGTGCCAGCAGTGACTCCCAAGGGCGGAGGACAGGCAACTCTGGAAACACCATATATTTT
NA,TRBJ1-2,NA,TRBV5-4,CASRTFTGNYGYTF,TGTGCCAGCAGGACCTTTACAGGGAACTATGGCTACACCTTC
NA,TRBJ1-2,TRBD1,TRBV5-1,CASSLPGQGRGYTF,TGCGCCAGCAGCTTGCCCGGACAGGGTCGTGGCTACACCTTC